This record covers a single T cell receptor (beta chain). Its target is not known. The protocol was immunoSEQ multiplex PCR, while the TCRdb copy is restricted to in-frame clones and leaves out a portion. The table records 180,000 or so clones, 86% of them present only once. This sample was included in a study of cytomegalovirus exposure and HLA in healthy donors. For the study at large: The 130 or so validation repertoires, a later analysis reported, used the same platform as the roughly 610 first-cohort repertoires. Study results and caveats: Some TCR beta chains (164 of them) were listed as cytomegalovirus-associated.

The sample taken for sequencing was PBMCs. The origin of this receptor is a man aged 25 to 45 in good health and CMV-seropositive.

In DNA form, the CDR3 reads TGTGCCAGCAGCCCGGACAGAGGGAGCAGGTCTCGGTACGAGCAGTACTTC. Translated, it gives CASSPDRGSRSRYEQYF. This chain connects TRBV14 to TRBJ2-7, with D tentatively TRBD1 (6 bases). CDR1 and CDR2 from the germline V gene are SGHDN and FVKESK. Trimming stripped 4 bases from V and 4 bases from J, with 23 bases between. The CDR3 length is 17 residues.